This is a list of T cell receptor beta chains from one sample in a study of radiation and T cells in renal cell carcinoma. TCRdb's table, derived via immunoSEQ multiplex PCR, lists solely in-frame clones and lacks some. This table holds about 95,000 clones, 75% to 90% found once. The sample consisted of blood, taken from a patient whose treatment included radiotherapy and nephrectomy. The receptors originated from a man aged 45-60 years with renal cell carcinoma. The CDR3 runs from the conserved cysteine through the conserved F or W. A D gene is named only where the DNA matches it firmly. The size entry is marked missing in some rows and otherwise reads once, few, many or a size class.

.,TRBJ1-1,TRBV7-3,once,TGTGCCAGCAGCCCTAACTACGGACAAATCACTGAAGCTTTCTTT,CASSPNYGQITEAFF
TRBD1,TRBJ2-5,TRBV10-3,.,TGTGCCATCAGGGCTGAGACAGGGGGAGAGACCCAGTACTTC,CAIRAETGGETQYF
.,TRBJ2-7,TRBV5-1,.,TGCGCCAGCAGCTTGTCCGGGGCAGGGTCGTACGAGCAGTACTTC,CASSLSGAGSYEQYF
.,TRBJ2-1,TRBV21-1,.,TGTGCCAGCAGCAACCCCCCCAACGGGAGGGTATGGCAGGAGCAGTTCTTC,CASSNPPNGRVWQEQFF
.,TRBJ2-3,TRBV2,.,TGTGCCAGCAGTGAAGGGGGGACAGATACGCAGTATTTT,CASSEGGTDTQYF
TRBD2,TRBJ2-7,TRBV28,once,TGTGCCAGCAGACTAGCGGGACTAGGGGACCAGTACTTC,CASRLAGLGDQYF
TRBD2,TRBJ2-3,TRBV5-1,.,TGCGCCAGCAGCTCGTTAGCGGGTGGTAATCCAGATACGCAGTATTTT,CASSSLAGGNPDTQYF
.,TRBJ1-6,TRBV30,.,TGTGCCTGGAGTGCCCCCTCACCCCTCCACTTT,CAWSAPSPLHF
.,TRBJ2-3,TRBV30,.,TGTGCCTGGAGTGGGGGAAGCGCGTGGAGCACAGATACGCAGTATTTT,CAWSGGSAWSTDTQYF
.,TRBJ1-4,TRBV7-9,.,TGTGCCAGCAGCCTACAGGGTCCTAATGAAAAACTGTTTTTT,CASSLQGPNEKLFF
.,TRBJ1-2,TRBV30,.,TGTGCCTGGAGTGTAGGTTTCAGGGGAAATGGCTACACCTTC,CAWSVGFRGNGYTF
.,TRBJ1-1,TRBV11-2,once,TGTGCCAGCAGCGAACTTGCGATTAGTACTGAAGCTTTCTTT,CASSELAISTEAFF
.,TRBJ2-5,TRBV29-1,.,TGCAGCGTTGAAACTAGTCGAGAGACCCAGTACTTC,CSVETSRETQYF
TRBD2,TRBJ2-2,TRBV29-1,.,TGCAGCGTTGAAGGACTAGCGGGAGCCCTGAACACCGGGGAGCTGTTTTTT,CSVEGLAGALNTGELFF
.,TRBJ2-2,TRBV4-2,.,TGTGCCAGCAGCCAAGGGGCTAGTGGCACCGGGGAGCTGTTTTTT,CASSQGASGTGELFF